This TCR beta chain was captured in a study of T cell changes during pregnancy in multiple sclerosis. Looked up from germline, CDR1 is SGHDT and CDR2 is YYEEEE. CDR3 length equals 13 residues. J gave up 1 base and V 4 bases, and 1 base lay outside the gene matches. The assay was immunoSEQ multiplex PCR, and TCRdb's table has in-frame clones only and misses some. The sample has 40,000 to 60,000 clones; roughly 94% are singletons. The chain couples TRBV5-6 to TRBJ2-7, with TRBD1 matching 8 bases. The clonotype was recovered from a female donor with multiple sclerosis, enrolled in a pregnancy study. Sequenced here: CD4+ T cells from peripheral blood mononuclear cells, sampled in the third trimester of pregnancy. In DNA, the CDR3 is TGTGCCAGCAGCCGGGACAGGTCCTACGAGCAGTACTTC. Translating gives CASSRDRSYEQYF.